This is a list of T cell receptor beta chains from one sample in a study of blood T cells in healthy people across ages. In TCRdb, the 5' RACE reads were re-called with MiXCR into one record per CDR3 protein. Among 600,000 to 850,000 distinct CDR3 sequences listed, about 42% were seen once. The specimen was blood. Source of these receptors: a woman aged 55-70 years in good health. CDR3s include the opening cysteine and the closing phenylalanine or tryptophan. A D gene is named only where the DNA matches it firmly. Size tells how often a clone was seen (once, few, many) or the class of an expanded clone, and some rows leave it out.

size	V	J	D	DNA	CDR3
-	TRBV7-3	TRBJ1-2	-	TGTGCCGACGATGGTAACTATGGCTACACCTTC	CADDGNYGYTF
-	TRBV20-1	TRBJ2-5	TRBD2	TGCAGTGCTAGTGGCTCAGCGGGAGGGGGAGATGAGCAGTACTTC	CSASGSAGGGDEQYF
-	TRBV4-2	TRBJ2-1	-	TGTGCCAGCAGCCAAGATGTCAGGGGGGAGAATGAGCAGTTCTTC	CASSQDVRGENEQFF
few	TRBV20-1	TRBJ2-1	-	TGCAGTGCTAAGTTCGGGGAAGACGGCTACAATGAGCAGTTCTTC	CSAKFGEDGYNEQFF
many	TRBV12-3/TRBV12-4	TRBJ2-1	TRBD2	TGTGCCAGCAGTTTGTTTCCTAGCGGGGGGTTTGAGCAGTTCTTC	CASSLFPSGGFEQFF
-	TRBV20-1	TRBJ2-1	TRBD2	TGCAGTGCTGACCGAGGACTAGCGGGGACCAATGAGCAGTTCTTC	CSADRGLAGTNEQFF
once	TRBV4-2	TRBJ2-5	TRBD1	TGTGCCAGCAGCCAAGGGGACAGGGGGAAGCAAGAGACCCAGTACTTC	CASSQGDRGKQETQYF
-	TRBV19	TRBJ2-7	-	TGTGCCAGTAGGGGATGGACAGAGGACTACGAGCAGTACTTC	CASRGWTEDYEQYF
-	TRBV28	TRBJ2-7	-	TGTGCCAGCAGTTTCTTTCTGGGCCGAGCCTACGAGCAGTACTTC	CASSFFLGRAYEQYF
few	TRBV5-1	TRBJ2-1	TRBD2	TGCGCCAGCCAGGGGCGGGAGGGGACCTACAATGAGCAGTTCTTC	CASQGREGTYNEQFF
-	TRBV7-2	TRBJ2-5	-	TGTGCCAGCAGGCCAGGGGTGATACTCAGGGAGACCCAGTACTTC	CASRPGVILRETQYF
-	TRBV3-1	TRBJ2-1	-	TGTGCCAGCAGGAGCGGAAGCTCCTACAATGAGCAGTTCTTC	CASRSGSSYNEQFF
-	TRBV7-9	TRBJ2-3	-	TGTGCCAGCAGCTTAGCGGGAGCCTCGGAGACGCAGTATTTT	CASSLAGASETQYF
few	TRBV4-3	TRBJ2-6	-	TGCGCCAGCAGCCAAGGATCAGGGGTCCTTAGCTCTGGGGCCAACGTCCTGACTTTC	CASSQGSGVLSSGANVLTF
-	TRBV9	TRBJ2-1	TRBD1	TGTGCCAGCAGCGCCGACAGGGCGAATGAGCAGTTCTTC	CASSADRANEQFF
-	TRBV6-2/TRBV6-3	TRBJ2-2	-	TGTGCCATCCCGTCGCGGGAGAACACCGGGGAGCTGTTTTTT	CAIPSRENTGELFF
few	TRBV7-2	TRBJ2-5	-	TGTGCCAGCAGCTTCGGGACCAAACAAGAGACCCAGTACTTC	CASSFGTKQETQYF
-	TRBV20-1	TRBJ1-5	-	TGCAGTGCTAAGGCCTCAGGACTGCAGCCCCAGCATTTT	CSAKASGLQPQHF
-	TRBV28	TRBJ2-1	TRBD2	TGTGCCAGCGGGAACCTAGCGGGGGGGCTCTACAATGAGCAGTTCTTC	CASGNLAGGLYNEQFF
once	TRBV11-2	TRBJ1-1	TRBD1	TGTGCCAGCAGCTCAGGGACAGGCGACACTGAAGCTTTCTTT	CASSSGTGDTEAFF
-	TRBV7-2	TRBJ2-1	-	TGTGCCAGCAGCTTAATGGCGGGGCCCTACAATGAGCAGTTCTTC	CASSLMAGPYNEQFF
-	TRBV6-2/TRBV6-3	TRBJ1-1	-	TGTGCCAGCAGTTGGGGGGGACCGGGACGGGGTTTGAACACTGAAGCTTTCTTT	CASSWGGPGRGLNTEAFF
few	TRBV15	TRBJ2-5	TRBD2	TGTGCCACCAGCAGATTGAGCGGGGGGGCCCAAGAGACCCAGTACTTC	CATSRLSGGAQETQYF
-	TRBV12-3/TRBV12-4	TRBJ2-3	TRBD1	TGTACCAGCAGCTTAGGACAGGGAGGTGGCACAGATACGCAGTATTTT	CTSSLGQGGGTDTQYF
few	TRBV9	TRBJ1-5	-	TGTGCCAGCGGAAGAGAAAGGGCGAGCAATCAGCCCCAGCATTTT	CASGRERASNQPQHF
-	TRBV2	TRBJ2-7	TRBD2	TGTGCCAGCAGTTCAAGACTAGCGGGGACTTACAATGAGCAGTACTTC	CASSSRLAGTYNEQYF
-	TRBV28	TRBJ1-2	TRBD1	TGTGCCAGCGAGACAGGGGGCGATGGCTACACCTTC	CASETGGDGYTF
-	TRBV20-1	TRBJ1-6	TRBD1	TGCAGTGCTAGGGCGGACAGGGCTAATTCACCCCTCCACTTT	CSARADRANSPLHF
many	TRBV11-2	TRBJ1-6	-	TGTGCCAGCCGGGGGGGTTTGAGTTCCTATAATTCACCCCTCCACTTT	CASRGGLSSYNSPLHF
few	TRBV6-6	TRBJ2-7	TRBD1	TGTGCCAGCAGTCCCGGGACAGCAGACTACGAGCAGTACTTC	CASSPGTADYEQYF
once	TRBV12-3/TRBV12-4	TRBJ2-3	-	TGTGCCAGCAGTTTCGTCCGAGCGGCCACAGATACGCAGTATTTT	CASSFVRAATDTQYF
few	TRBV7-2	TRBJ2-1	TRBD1	TGTGCCAGCAGCTTAGAGATGGGGTGGGCAGGGGGCCTGAATGAGCAGTTCTTC	CASSLEMGWAGGLNEQFF
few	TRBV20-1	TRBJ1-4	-	TGCAGTGCTGGGGGGGAGACTGAAAAACTGTTTTTT	CSAGGETEKLFF
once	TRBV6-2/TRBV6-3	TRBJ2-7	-	TGTGCCAGCAGCCTAACAAGACCGGGGCGCTCCTACGAGCAGTACTTC	CASSLTRPGRSYEQYF
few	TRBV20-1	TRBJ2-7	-	TGCAGTGCTAGGCCCCTCGGGAGAGCGCAATACGAGCAGTACTTC	CSARPLGRAQYEQYF
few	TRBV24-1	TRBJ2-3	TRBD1	TGTGCCACCAGTGAACGACAGGGAAGCACAGATACGCAGTATTTT	CATSERQGSTDTQYF
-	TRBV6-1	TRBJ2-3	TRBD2	TGTGCCAGCAGGGGGGGAGGGCTAATGAGCACAGATACGCAGTATTTT	CASRGGGLMSTDTQYF
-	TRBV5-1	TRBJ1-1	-	TGCGCCAGCAGCGCGGTCCCACCTTTGAACACTGAAGCTTTCTTT	CASSAVPPLNTEAFF
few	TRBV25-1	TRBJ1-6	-	TGTGCCAGCAACCCCAGCGGGAACAATTCACCCCTCCACTTT	CASNPSGNNSPLHF
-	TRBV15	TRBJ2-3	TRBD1	TGTGCCACCAGCGTAAATCAGGGGGCGAGCACAGATACGCAGTATTTT	CATSVNQGASTDTQYF
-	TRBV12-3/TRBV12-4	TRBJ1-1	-	TGTGCCAGCAGGCTACCGAGCACTGAAGCTTTCTTT	CASRLPSTEAFF
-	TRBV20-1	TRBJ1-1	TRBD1	TGCAGTGCGAGAAAACGCCGGGACAGGGTAAACTGGGCTTTCTTT	CSARKRRDRVNWAFF
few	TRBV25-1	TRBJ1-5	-	TGTGCCAGGAAAGGGGATAGCAATCAGCCCCAGCATTTT	CARKGDSNQPQHF
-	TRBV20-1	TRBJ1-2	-	TGCAGTGCTAGTGATCTAGGCGGGCTACGAGGCTACACCTTC	CSASDLGGLRGYTF
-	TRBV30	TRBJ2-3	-	TGTGCCTGGAGTGTAGGGGAGGCGGCTCAGGGGGGTACGCAGTATTTT	CAWSVGEAAQGGTQYF
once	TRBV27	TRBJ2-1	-	TGTGCCAGCACAGGCGAATCGAGCTCCTACAATGAGCAGTTCTTC	CASTGESSSYNEQFF
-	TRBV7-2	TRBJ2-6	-	TGTGCCAGCGGCTTGGGCAGGAACTCTGGGGCCAACGTCCTGACTTTC	CASGLGRNSGANVLTF
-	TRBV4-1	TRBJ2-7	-	TGCGCCAGCAGCCAAGGGTTAGGGCGTATTTTCGAGCAGTACTTC	CASSQGLGRIFEQYF
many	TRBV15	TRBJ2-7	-	-	CATSRDLISVSGSSYEQYF
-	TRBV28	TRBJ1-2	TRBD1	TGTGCCAGCAGTTCGGGACAGCCGGAAGGTGGCTACACCTTC	CASSSGQPEGGYTF